The source of this T cell receptor (beta chain) is a study of blood T cell repertoires in COVID-19. Background on the study: Acute-phase and convalescent COVID-19 samples originated in the United States, Italy and Spain. Sources were T cells, B-cell-depleted T cells, or PBMCs; the material itself was cDNA or gDNA.

Original methodology: Amplification with reference gene primers provided the estimates of nucleated cell counts. TCRdb's table, derived via immunoSEQ multiplex PCR, lists solely in-frame clones and lacks some. The V and J calls and clone size were taken over from that table, and D and trimming were inferred from the DNA. The data contain hundreds of thousands of clones, roughly 89% of them singletons. V lost 4 bases to trimming and J lost 6 bases, with 14 bases between them. The CDR3 consists of 14 residues. The germline gives CDR1 SGDLS, CDR2 YYNGEE. Those enrolled in Seattle joined during active infection and were followed longitudinally afterward.

Sequencing used peripheral blood. The receptor was derived from a man between 18 and 35 years old with COVID-19, enrolled during active disease. The rearrangement links TRBV9 to TRBJ2-1; TRBD2 is a possible D gene (5 bases). The CDR3 DNA is TGTGCCAGCAGCTCCCGGGGAACGTCCAATGAGCAGTTCTTC. It is translated as CASSSRGTSNEQFF.